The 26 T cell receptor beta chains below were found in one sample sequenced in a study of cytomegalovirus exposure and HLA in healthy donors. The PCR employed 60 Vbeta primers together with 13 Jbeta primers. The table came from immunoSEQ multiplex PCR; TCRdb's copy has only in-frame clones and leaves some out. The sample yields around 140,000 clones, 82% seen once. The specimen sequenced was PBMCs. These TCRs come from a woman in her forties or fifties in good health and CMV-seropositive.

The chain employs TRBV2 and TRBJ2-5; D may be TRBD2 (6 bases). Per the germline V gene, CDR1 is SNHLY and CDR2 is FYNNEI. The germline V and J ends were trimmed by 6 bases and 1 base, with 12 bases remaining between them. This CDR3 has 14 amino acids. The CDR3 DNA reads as TGTGCCAGCAGGATCCGGGAGTCCCAAGAGACCCAGTACTTC. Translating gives CASRIRESQETQYF.

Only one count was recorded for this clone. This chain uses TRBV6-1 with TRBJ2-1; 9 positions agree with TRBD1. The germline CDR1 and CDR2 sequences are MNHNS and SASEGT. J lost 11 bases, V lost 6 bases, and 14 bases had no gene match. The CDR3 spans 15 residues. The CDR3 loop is CASRVPGQGNSKQFF. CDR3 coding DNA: TGTGCCAGCAGGGTACCGGGACAGGGTAATTCAAAGCAGTTCTTC.

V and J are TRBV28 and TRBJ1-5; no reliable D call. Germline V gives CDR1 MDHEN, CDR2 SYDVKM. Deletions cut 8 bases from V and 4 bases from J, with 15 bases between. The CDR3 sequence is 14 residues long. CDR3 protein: CASGKSGTNQPQHF. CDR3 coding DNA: TGTGCCAGCGGTAAGTCAGGTACTAATCAGCCCCAGCATTTT.

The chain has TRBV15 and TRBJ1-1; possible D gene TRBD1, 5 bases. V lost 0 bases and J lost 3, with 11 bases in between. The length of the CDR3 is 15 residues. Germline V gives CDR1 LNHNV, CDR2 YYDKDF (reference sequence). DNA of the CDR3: TGTGCCACCAGCAGAGATAAGGGACTTGACACTGAAGCTTTCTTT. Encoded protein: CATSRDKGLDTEAFF.

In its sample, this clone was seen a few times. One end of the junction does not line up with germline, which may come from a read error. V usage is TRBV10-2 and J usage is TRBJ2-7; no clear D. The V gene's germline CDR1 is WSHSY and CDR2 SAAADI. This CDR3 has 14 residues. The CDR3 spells CASREQQLSYEQYF. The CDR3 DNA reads TGCGCCAGCCGTGAACAGCAGCTATCCTACGAGCAGTACTTC.

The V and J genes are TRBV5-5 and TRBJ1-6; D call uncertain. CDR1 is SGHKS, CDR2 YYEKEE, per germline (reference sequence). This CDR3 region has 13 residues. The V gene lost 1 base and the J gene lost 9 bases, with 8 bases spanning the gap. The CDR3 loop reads CASSLLGGSPLHF. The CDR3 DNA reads TGTGCCAGCAGCTTGTTGGGAGGTTCACCCCTCCACTTT.

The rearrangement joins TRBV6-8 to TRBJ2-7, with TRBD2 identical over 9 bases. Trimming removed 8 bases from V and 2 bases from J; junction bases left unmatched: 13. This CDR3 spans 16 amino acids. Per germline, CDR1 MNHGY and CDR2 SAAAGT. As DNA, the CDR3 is TGTGCCAGCTTTACAGGAAGTAGCGGGAGCACCTACGAGCAGTACTTC. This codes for CASFTGSSGSTYEQYF.

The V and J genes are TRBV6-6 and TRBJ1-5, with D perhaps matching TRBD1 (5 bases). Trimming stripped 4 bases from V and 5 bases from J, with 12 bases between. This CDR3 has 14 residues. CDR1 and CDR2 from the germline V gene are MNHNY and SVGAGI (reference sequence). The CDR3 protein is CASSLSQGYQPQHF. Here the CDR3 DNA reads TGTGCCAGCAGTTTATCTCAGGGATATCAGCCCCAGCATTTT.

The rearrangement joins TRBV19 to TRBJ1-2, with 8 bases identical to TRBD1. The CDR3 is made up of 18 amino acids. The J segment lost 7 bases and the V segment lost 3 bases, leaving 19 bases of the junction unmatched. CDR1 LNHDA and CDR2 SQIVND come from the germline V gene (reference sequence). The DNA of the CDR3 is TGTGCCAGTAGTATGGGGCTCCAATACCGACAGGGGTCGCGTGGCTACACCTTC. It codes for CASSMGLQYRQGSRGYTF.

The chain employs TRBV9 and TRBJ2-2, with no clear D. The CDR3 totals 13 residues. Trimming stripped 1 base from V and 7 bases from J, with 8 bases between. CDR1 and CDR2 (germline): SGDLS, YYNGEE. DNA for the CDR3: TGTGCCAGCAGCGTAACCTCCAGCGGGGAGCTGTTTTTT. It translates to CASSVTSSGELFF.

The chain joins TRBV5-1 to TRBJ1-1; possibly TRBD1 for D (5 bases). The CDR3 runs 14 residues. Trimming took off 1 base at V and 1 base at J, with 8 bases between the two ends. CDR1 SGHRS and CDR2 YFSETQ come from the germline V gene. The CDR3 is CASSLPTGNTEAFF. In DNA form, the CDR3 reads TGCGCCAGCAGCTTGCCTACAGGGAACACTGAAGCTTTCTTT.

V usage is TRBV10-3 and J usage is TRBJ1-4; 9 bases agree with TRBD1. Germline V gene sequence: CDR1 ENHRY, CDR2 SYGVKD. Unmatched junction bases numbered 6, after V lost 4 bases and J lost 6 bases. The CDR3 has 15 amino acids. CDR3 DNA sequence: TGTGCCATCAGTGGAGACAGGGGGTTTGATGAAAAACTGTTTTTT. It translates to CAISGDRGFDEKLFF.

CDR3 coding DNA: TGTGCCAGCAGCGGGGGCGGGAGCCCTGGGGCCAACGTCCTGACTTTC. Its translation is CASSGGGSPGANVLTF. This chain links TRBV7-3 with TRBJ2-6; perhaps TRBD2 as D (7 bases). Germline V gene data show CDR1 as SGHTA and CDR2 as FQGTGA. This CDR3 spans 16 amino acids. V was trimmed by 5 bases and J by 2 bases, leaving 13 bases between them.

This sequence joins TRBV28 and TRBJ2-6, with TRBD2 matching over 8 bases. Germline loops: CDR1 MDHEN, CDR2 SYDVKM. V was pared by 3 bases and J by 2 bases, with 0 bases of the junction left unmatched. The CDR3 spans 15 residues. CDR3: CASSLRGAGANVLTF. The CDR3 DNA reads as TGTGCCAGCAGTTTGCGGGGGGCTGGGGCCAACGTCCTGACTTTC.

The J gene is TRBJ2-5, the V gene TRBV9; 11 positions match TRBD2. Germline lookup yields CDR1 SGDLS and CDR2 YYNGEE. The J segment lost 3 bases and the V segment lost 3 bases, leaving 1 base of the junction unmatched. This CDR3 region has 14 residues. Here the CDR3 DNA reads TGTGCCAGCAGCGCGACTAGCGGGAAAGAGACCCAGTACTTC. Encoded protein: CASSATSGKETQYF. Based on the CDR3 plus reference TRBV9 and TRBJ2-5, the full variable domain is DSGVTQTPKHLITATGQRVTLRCSPRSGDLSVYWYQQSLDQGLQFLIQYYNGEERAKGNILERFSAQQFPDLHSELNLSSLELGDSALYFCASSATSGKETQYFGPGTRLLVL.

The CDR3 region is CASSLSWRIAREETQYF. The CDR3, as DNA: TGTGCCAGCAGCTTAAGTTGGCGGATTGCACGGGAAGAGACCCAGTACTTC. The chain carries TRBV7-9 and TRBJ2-5, with D unclear. This CDR3 is built from 17 residues. Trimming stripped 2 bases from V and 3 bases from J, with 19 bases between. Germline CDR1 SEHNR, CDR2 FQNEAQ (reference sequence).

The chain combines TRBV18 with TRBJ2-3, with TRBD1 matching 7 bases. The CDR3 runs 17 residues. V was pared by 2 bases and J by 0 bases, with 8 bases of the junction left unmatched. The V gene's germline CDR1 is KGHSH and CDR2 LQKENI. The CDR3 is CASSPANRGSSTDTQYF. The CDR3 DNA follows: TGTGCCAGCTCACCAGCGAACAGGGGCTCTAGCACAGATACGCAGTATTTT.

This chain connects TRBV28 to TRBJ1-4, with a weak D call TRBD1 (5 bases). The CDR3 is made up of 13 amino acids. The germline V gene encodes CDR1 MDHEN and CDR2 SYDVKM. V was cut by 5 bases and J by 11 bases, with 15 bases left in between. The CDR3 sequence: CASSQGGTYKLFF. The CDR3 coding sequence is TGTGCCAGCAGTCAGGGAGGGACGTACAAACTGTTTTTT.

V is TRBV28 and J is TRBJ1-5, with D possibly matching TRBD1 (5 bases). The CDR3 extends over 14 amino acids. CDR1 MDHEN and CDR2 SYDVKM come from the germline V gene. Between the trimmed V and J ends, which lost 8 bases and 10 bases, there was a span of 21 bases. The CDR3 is CASAGGSRPSPQHF. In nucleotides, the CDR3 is TGTGCCAGCGCCGGGGGGTCTCGTCCATCTCCCCAGCATTTT.

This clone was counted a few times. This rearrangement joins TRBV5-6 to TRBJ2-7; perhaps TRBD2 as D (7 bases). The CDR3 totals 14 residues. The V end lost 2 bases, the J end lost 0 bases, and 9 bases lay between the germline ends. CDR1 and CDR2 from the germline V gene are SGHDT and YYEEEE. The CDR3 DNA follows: TGTGCCAGCAGCTTAGGGGGGGCCTCCTACGAGCAGTACTTC. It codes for CASSLGGASYEQYF. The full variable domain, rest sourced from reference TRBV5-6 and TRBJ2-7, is DAGVTQSPTHLIKTRGQQVTLRCSPKSGHDTVSWYQQALGQGPQFIFQYYEEEERQRGNFPDRFSGHQFPNYSSELNVNALLLGDSALYLCASSLGGASYEQYFGPGTRLTVT.

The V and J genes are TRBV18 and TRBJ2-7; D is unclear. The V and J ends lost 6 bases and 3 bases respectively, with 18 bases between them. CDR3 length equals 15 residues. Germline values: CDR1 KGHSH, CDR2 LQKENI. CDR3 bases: TGTGCCAGCTCCGTTGCGAACTCTGTATACTACGAGCAGTACTTC. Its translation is CASSVANSVYYEQYF.

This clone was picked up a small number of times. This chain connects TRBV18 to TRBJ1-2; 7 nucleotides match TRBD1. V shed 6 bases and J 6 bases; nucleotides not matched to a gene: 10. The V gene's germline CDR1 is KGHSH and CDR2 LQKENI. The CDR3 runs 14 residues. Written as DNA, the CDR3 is TGTGCCAGCTCTCTAGACAGGGCCCTAGATGGCTACACCTTC. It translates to CASSLDRALDGYTF.

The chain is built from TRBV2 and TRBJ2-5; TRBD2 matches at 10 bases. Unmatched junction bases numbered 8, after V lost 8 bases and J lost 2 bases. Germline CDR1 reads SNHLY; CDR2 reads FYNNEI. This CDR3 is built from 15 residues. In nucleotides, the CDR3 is TGTGCCAGCGGCGGGCTAGCGGGGGCTCAAGAGACCCAGTACTTC. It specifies CASGGLAGAQETQYF.

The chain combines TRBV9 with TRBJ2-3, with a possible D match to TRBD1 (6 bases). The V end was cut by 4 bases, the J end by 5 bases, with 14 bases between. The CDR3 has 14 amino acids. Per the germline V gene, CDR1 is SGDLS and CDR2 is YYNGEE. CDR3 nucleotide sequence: TGTGCCAGCAGCTCTCGACAGGTCGGAGATACGCAGTATTTT. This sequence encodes CASSSRQVGDTQYF.

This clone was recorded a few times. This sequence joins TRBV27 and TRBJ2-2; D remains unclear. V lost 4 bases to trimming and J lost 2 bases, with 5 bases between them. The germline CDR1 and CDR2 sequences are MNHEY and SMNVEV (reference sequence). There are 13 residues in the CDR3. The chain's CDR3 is CASSYLNTGELFF. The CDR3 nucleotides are TGTGCCAGCAGTTACCTAAACACCGGGGAGCTGTTTTTT.

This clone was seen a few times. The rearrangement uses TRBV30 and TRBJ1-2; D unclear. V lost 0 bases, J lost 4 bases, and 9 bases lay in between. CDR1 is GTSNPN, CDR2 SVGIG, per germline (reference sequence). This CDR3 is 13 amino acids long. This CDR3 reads CAWSVQSFYGYTF. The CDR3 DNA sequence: TGTGCCTGGAGTGTACAATCCTTCTATGGCTACACCTTC.